Listed below are T cell receptor beta chains from one sample, sequenced in a study of OX40 agonist ivuxolimab in advanced cancers. Repertoires were generated with immunoSEQ multiplex PCR, while TCRdb's copy carries only in-frame clones and drops some. The profile shows about 67,000 clones, more than 75% of them singletons. Sequencing used CD4+ or CD8+ T cells sorted from blood, obtained in a trial of the OX40 agonist ivuxolimab. These receptors all stem from an adult with an advanced solid tumor such as melanoma, head and neck, liver or kidney cancer. Both conserved end residues are part of each CDR3. Fields, in order: J gene, V gene, clone size, D gene, CDR3 protein, CDR3 DNA. A D gene is named only where the DNA matches it firmly. Size is omitted from some rows. Given values are once, few, many or a class for expanded clones.

TRBJ2-5 | TRBV7-2 | NA | NA | CASCSPGTETQYF | TGTGCCAGCTGCTCACCCGGGACGGAGACCCAGTACTTC
TRBJ1-1 | TRBV19 | NA | TRBD1 | CASSFLRDRGFTEAFF | TGTGCCAGTAGTTTCCTCCGGGACAGGGGATTCACTGAAGCTTTCTTT
TRBJ1-2 | TRBV28 | once | TRBD1 | CASEGQGKRANGYTF | TGTGCCAGCGAGGGACAGGGTAAGAGGGCAAATGGCTACACCTTC
TRBJ2-5 | TRBV19 | NA | TRBD2 | CASSSPGGGPQETQYF | TGTGCCAGTAGTAGTCCCGGGGGGGGCCCACAAGAGACCCAGTACTTC
TRBJ2-1 | TRBV7-6 | NA | NA | CASSSRTSSYNEQFF | TGTGCCAGCAGCTCCCGGACGAGCTCCTACAATGAGCAGTTCTTC
TRBJ1-2 | TRBV5-1 | NA | TRBD1 | CASSWDRGRNGYTF | TGCGCCAGCAGCTGGGACAGGGGCCGGAATGGCTACACCTTC
TRBJ2-7 | TRBV7-9 | NA | NA | CASSLDLVLLDGSSYEQYF | TGTGCCAGCAGCTTAGATCTGGTTCTATTGGACGGCAGCTCCTACGAGCAGTACTTC
TRBJ2-7 | TRBV6-4 | once | NA | CASGQGPLTYEQYF | TGTGCCAGCGGTCAGGGACCGCTAACCTACGAGCAGTACTTC
TRBJ2-6 | TRBV15 | NA | TRBD1 | CATSSGQASSGANVLTF | TGTGCCACCAGCAGCGGACAGGCATCCTCTGGGGCCAACGTCCTGACTTTC
TRBJ2-5 | TRBV11-2 | once | NA | CASSLDRGTWETQYF | TGTGCCAGCAGCTTAGATCGGGGTACATGGGAGACCCAGTACTTC
TRBJ1-1 | TRBV18 | NA | NA | CASSPGEGTAFF | TGTGCCAGCTCACCAGGGGAAGGGACTGCTTTCTTT
TRBJ2-7 | TRBV9 | NA | NA | CASSVGGVHTYEQYF | TGTGCCAGCAGCGTAGGAGGGGTACATACCTACGAGCAGTACTTC
TRBJ2-1 | TRBV7-3 | medium-sized | TRBD2 | CASSLTPPGSGRYGEQFF | TGTGCCAGCAGCCTGACCCCTCCGGGGAGCGGGAGGTACGGGGAGCAGTTCTTC
TRBJ2-7 | TRBV19 | once | NA | CASSISVLDYEQYF | TGTGCCAGTAGTATTAGTGTCCTCGACTACGAGCAGTACTTC
TRBJ2-5 | TRBV4-2 | NA | TRBD2 | CASSQLPTSGIQETQYF | TGTGCCAGCAGCCAACTACCGACTAGCGGGATACAAGAGACCCAGTACTTC
TRBJ2-5 | TRBV14 | once | TRBD2 | CASSQGNAGAETQYF | TGTGCCAGCAGCCAAGGTAACGCGGGAGCAGAGACCCAGTACTTC
TRBJ2-2 | TRBV9 | NA | NA | CASSVRSDPNTGELFF | TGTGCCAGCAGCGTGAGGTCGGATCCGAACACCGGGGAGCTGTTTTTT
TRBJ1-5 | TRBV28 | NA | TRBD1 | CASSSGQGHQPQHF | TGTGCCAGCAGTTCCGGACAGGGACATCAGCCCCAGCATTTT
TRBJ2-1 | TRBV7-2 | NA | TRBD2 | CASSTRLAGVNEQFF | TGTGCCAGCAGCACTAGACTAGCGGGAGTAAATGAGCAGTTCTTC
TRBJ2-7 | TRBV11-2 | NA | NA | CASSSSPLRTYEQYF | TGTGCCAGCAGCTCATCCCCACTAAGGACCTACGAGCAGTACTTC
TRBJ1-3 | TRBV5-4 | NA | NA | CASSLDRNTIYF | TGTGCCAGCAGCTTGGATCGGAACACCATATATTTT
TRBJ1-2 | TRBV5-4 | NA | NA | CASSPLSLHEDGYTF | TGTGCCAGCAGCCCTTTGTCTCTTCACGAGGATGGCTACACCTTC
TRBJ2-7 | TRBV29-1 | NA | NA | CSVGQAYEQYF | TGCAGCGTTGGACAGGCCTACGAGCAGTACTTC
TRBJ2-3 | TRBV6-6 | NA | NA | CASSYSGGATTDTQYF | TGTGCCAGCAGTTACTCGGGGGGGGCCACCACAGATACGCAGTATTTT
TRBJ2-2 | TRBV7-5 | NA | NA | CARRGQGNTGELFF | TGTGCCAGAAGGGGACAGGGAAACACCGGGGAGCTGTTTTTT
TRBJ2-3 | TRBV5-4 | once | NA | CASSLMGVTDTQYF | TGTGCCAGCAGCTTGATGGGAGTCACAGATACGCAGTATTTT
TRBJ2-7 | TRBV7-6 | NA | NA | CASSLSPGPPYEQYF | TGTGCCAGCAGCCTAAGTCCGGGACCCCCCTACGAGCAGTACTTC
TRBJ1-4 | TRBV19 | NA | NA | CASRPADRNEKLFF | TGTGCCAGTAGACCGGCGGACAGAAATGAAAAACTGTTTTTT
TRBJ2-7 | TRBV2 | NA | NA | CASSDGQEGEQYF | TGTGCCAGCAGTGATGGACAGGAGGGCGAGCAGTACTTC
TRBJ2-3 | TRBV7-2 | NA | NA | CASSQPTRYSTDTQYF | TGTGCCAGCAGCCAACCCACCCGGTATAGCACAGATACGCAGTATTTT
TRBJ1-1 | TRBV28 | NA | NA | CASSLADGTAMNTEAFF | TGTGCCAGCAGTTTAGCCGACGGGACGGCAATGAACACTGAAGCTTTCTTT
TRBJ1-6 | TRBV27 | NA | TRBD1 | CASSPGWGQAYSSNSPLHF | TGTGCCAGCAGTCCAGGATGGGGACAGGCGTACTCTTCTAATTCACCCCTCCACTTT
TRBJ1-1 | TRBV6-5 | NA | NA | CASSYRGAGAEAFF | TGTGCCAGCAGTTACCGCGGGGCGGGGGCTGAAGCTTTCTTT
TRBJ1-4 | TRBV7-6 | NA | TRBD1 | CASSLGQGGEKLFF | TGTGCCAGCAGCCTCGGACAGGGGGGAGAAAAACTGTTTTTT